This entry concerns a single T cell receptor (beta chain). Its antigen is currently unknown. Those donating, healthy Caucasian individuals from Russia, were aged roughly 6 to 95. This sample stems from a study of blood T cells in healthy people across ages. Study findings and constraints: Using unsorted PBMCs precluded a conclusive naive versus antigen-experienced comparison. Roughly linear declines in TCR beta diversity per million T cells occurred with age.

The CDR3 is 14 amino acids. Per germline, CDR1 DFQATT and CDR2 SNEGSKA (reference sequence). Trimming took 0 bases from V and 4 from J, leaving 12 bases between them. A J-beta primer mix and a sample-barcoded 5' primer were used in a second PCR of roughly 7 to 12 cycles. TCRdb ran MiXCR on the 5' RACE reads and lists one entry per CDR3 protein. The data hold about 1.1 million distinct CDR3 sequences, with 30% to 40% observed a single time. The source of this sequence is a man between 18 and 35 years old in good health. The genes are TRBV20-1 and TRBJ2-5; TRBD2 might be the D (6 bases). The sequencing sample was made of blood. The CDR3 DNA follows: TGCAGTGCTAGAGATCGGTCGGGAGTAGAGACCCAGTACTTC. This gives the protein CSARDRSGVETQYF.